This T cell receptor beta chain was captured in a study of molecular identifiers for immune sequencing clone quantification. CDR1 and CDR2 from the germline V gene are LNHDA and SQIVND (reference sequence). The CDR3 contains 15 residues. After removal of 6 bases from V and 4 bases from J, the junction contained 6 bases not matched to a gene. TCRdb passed the PCR reads through MiXCR, listing each CDR3 protein once. Of just under 65,000 distinct CDR3 sequences in the sample, under 20% are singletons; the top ten hold 1.4%. This clonotype was seen ten or more times. CD8+CD4-CCR7+CD45RA+ cells were sorted as naive CD8 T cells.

This receptor was taken from a human donor in good health. Some libraries in this study had Jurkat cell RNA spiked in. The J gene is TRBJ2-5, the V gene TRBV19; 12 bases map to TRBD2. The sequenced sample was naive CD8+ T cells from blood, with Jurkat cell RNA spiked in. Subset defined: FACS-sorted CD8+CD4-CCR7+CD45RA+ naive T cells. CDR3 in amino acids: CASSRLAGVLETQYF. CDR3 coding DNA: TGTGCCAGTAGCCGACTAGCGGGAGTTTTAGAGACCCAGTACTTC.